This TCR beta chain was obtained from a study of regulatory T cells in long-lasting Graves disease (dated by TCRdb to the early 2020s). At the level of the whole study: Persistent Graves' disease was defined as antithyroid drug treatment for over 5 years with persistently positive TSH receptor autoantibodies. Antithyroid drugs had been taken for approximately 9.5 years on average by persistent Graves' disease patients in the clinical cohort. The study took place in China and was registered as a clinical trial. A total of roughly 33 samples underwent TCR sequencing: about 13 from persistent and around 20 from newly diagnosed Graves' disease patients. Persistent Graves' disease patients were compared with newly diagnosed Graves' disease patients by peripheral blood TCR sequencing and RNA sequencing. The research as a whole found: Compared with newly diagnosed patients, persistent Graves' disease patients had lower TCR Shannon entropy and fewer highly expanded clones, which suggests clonal expansion. A larger number of public clonotypes was shared among persistent patients (approximately 2,600) than among newly diagnosed patients (about 990). Only the TCR beta chain was sequenced and analyzed. Only peripheral blood was studied, because thyroid tissue, the primary lesion, was inaccessible. As a limitation, the authors acknowledged that the small sample size may reduce accuracy. Persistent disease showed preferential use of TRBV28, TRBJ1-2 and TRBJ2-5, whereas newly diagnosed disease favored TRBV20-1 and TRBJ2-1.

Read against the paper, the sample's time point label means: persistent/refractory GD, antithyroid drugs over 5 years with positive TRAb. RNA was extracted from PBMCs in TRIzol for both TCR sequencing and RNA sequencing. The diagnosis of Graves' disease followed American Thyroid Association guidelines. Patients for the study were recruited at an endocrinology department in Xi'an, China. Each patient gave around 9 milliliters of peripheral blood, collected in an EDTA anticoagulant tube. Ficoll Paque Plus density gradient separation was used to isolate PBMCs, and no further T cell sorting was performed. RNA quality was checked with an Agilent 2100 Bioanalyzer and agarose gel, and concentration with a NanoDrop 2000. Looking up the germline V gene yields CDR1 MNHEY and CDR2 SVGAGI. Reading from cysteine to phenylalanine, the CDR3 counts 19 amino acids. Solely the CDR3 DNA is kept, with 57 bases framed from the first base. V loses 0 bases of germline sequence and J loses 1 base, and the interval between the two ends is 21 bases.

Library preparation used multiplex PCR. The instrument was an Illumina HiSeq 4000. To build TCR beta libraries, CDR3 regions were amplified by Arm-PCR using iRepertoire HTBI primers. PCR products were gel purified before sequencing. As for the authors' bioinformatics: A total of 62 TRBV and some 13 TRBJ segments were identified across samples and were used for gene usage analysis of CDR3 amino acid clonotypes. COPE and FqMerger were used to merge filtered high-quality paired reads into contigs. BLAST was used to align contigs to the IMGT TRBV, TRBD and TRBJ reference genes, and CDR3 was defined following IMGT. Clonotypes above 0.1% frequency were classified as highly expanded clones. Shannon entropy was used to measure repertoire diversity, and the Gini coefficient was used to measure V-J evenness. A clonotype was considered public if more than one individual shared it. TCRdb itself trimmed the public reads at Q25 with fastp, ran MiXCR and retained productive beta chains. For every CDR3 protein sequence, its rows merge into one entry that carries the most common genes and DNA. TCRdb's processing, not the authors' own work, is the source of the V and J calls. Within this sample are 500,000 to 800,000 distinct CDR3 sequences, with 25% to 30% of them counted one time only. Together, the top ten hold about 42% of the sample.

Notes on this clonotype: Its antigen remains unidentified. No qualities accompany the bases; no much larger clone lies one base away.

In this chain, TRBV6-5 is recombined with TRBJ2-5; the D gene may be TRBD1 or TRBD2, since each aligns over 6 bases. This TCR was recovered from a female donor with Graves disease. This specimen consisted of peripheral blood mononuclear cells (PBMCs), obtained when the disease was refractory, from a patient treated with antithyroid drugs. The DNA is TGTGCCAGCAGTTACTCGAAGGGGGGAAGGGAGGACCTCCAAGAGACCCAGTACTTC. This is translated as CASSYSKGGREDLQETQYF.